This TCR beta chain was captured in a study of blood T cell repertoires in COVID-19. Study at large: From T cells, B-cell-depleted T cells, or PBMCs came the material, which was cDNA or gDNA.

Trimming took 7 bases from V and 0 from J; bases not matched to a gene: 14. The CDR3 spans 20 residues. Germline values: CDR1 LNHDA, CDR2 SQIVND (reference sequence). Original data processing: Amplifying reference gene primers gave estimates of nucleated cell counts. Sequencing used immunoSEQ multiplex PCR; TCRdb keeps in-frame clones, though not all of them. V and J calls plus clone size are reproduced from that table; the DNA served to infer D and trimming. This sample yields approximately 150,000 clones, of which 87% are seen a single time; 3.9% belongs to the top ten. The sequence was obtained from a woman aged 60-75 years who had recovered from COVID-19. The chain is built from TRBV19 and TRBJ2-6; 11 positions match TRBD1. The sequenced material came from peripheral blood. The CDR3 region is CASTANIGDRGSSGANVLTF. The CDR3 bases are TGTGCCAGTACCGCGAATATAGGGGACAGGGGGTCCTCTGGGGCCAACGTCCTGACTTTC.